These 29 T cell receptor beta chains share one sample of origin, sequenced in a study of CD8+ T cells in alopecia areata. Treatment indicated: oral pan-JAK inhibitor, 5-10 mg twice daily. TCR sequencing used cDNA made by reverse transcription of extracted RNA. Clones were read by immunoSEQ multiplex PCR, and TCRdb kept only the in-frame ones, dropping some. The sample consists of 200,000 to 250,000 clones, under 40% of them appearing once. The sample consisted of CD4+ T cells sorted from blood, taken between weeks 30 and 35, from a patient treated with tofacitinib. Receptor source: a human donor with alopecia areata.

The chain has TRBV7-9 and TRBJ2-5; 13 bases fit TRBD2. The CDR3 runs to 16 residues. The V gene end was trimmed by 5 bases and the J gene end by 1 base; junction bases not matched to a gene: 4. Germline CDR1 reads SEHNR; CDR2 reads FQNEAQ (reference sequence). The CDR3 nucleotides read TGTGCCAGCAGCCCCGGGACTAGCGGGATCCAAGAGACCCAGTACTTC. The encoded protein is CASSPGTSGIQETQYF.

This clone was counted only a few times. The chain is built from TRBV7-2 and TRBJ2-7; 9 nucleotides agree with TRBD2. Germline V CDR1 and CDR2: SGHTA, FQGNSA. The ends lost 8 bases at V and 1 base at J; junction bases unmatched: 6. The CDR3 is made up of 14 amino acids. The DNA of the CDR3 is TGTGCCAGCGCCCTAGCGGGATGGTCCTACGAGCAGTACTTC. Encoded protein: CASALAGWSYEQYF.

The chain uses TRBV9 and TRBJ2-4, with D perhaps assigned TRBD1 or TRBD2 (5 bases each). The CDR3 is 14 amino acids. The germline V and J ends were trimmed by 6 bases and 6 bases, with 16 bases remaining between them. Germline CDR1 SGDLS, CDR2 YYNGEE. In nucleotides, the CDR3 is TGTGCCAGCAACCCTGGGGGTGCTCTAAACATTCAGTACTTC. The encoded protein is CASNPGGALNIQYF.

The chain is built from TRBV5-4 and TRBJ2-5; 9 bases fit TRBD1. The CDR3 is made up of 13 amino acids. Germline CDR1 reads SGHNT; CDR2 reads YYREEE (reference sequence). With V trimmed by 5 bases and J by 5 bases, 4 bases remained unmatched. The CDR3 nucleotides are TGTGCCAGCAGTAGACAGGGGGGGGAGACCCAGTACTTC. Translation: CASSRQGGETQYF.

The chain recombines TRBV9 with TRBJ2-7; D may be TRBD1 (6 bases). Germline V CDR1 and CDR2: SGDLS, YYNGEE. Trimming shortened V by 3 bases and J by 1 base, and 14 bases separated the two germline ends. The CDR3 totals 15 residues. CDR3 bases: TGTGCCAGCAGCGGTGGGGACACTCTTTCCTACGAGCAGTACTTC. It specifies CASSGGDTLSYEQYF.

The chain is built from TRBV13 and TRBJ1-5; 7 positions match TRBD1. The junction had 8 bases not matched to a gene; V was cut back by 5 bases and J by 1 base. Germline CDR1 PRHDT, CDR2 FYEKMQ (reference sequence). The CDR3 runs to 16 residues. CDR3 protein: CASSTNAGQSNQPQHF. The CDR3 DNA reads TGTGCCAGCAGCACCAACGCGGGACAGAGCAATCAGCCCCAGCATTTT.

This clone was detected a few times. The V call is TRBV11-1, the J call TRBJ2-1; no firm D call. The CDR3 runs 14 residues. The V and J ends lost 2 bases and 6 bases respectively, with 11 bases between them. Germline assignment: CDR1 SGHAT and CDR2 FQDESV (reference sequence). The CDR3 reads CASSLYGKGNEQFF. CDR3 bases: TGTGCCAGCAGCTTATATGGAAAAGGCAATGAGCAGTTCTTC.

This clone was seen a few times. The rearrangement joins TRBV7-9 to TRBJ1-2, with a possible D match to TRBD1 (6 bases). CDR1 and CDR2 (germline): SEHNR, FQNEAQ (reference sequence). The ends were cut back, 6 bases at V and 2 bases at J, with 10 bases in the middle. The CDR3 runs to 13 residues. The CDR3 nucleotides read TGTGCCAGCAGACCGACAGGAAACTATGGCTACACCTTC. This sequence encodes CASRPTGNYGYTF.

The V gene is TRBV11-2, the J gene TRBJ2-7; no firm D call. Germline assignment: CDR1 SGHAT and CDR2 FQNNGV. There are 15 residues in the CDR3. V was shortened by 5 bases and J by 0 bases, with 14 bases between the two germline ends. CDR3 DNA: TGTGCCAGCAGCCATGGGAACACGGGCTCCTACGAGCAGTACTTC. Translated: CASSHGNTGSYEQYF.

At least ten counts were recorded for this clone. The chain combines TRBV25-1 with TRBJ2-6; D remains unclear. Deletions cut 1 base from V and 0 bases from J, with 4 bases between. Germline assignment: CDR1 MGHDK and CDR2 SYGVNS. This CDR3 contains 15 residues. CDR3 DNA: TGTGCCAGCAGTGAATCCGGCTCTGGGGCCAACGTCCTGACTTTC. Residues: CASSESGSGANVLTF.

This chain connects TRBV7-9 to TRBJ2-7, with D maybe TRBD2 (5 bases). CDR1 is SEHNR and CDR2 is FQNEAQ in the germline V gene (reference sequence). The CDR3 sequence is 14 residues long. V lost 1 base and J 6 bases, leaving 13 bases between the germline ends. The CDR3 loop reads CASSLGGSVTEQYF. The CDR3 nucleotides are TGTGCCAGCAGCTTAGGCGGGTCCGTCACCGAGCAGTACTTC.

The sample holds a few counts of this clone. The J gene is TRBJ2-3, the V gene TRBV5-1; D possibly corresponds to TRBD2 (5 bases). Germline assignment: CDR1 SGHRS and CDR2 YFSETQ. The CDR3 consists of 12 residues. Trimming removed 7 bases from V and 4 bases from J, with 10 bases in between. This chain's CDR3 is CASGRGSDTQYF. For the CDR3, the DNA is TGCGCCAGCGGGAGAGGTTCAGATACGCAGTATTTT.

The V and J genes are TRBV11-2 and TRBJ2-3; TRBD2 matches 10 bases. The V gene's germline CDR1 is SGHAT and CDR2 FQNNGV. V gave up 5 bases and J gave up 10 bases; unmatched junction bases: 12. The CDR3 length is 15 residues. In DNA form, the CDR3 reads TGTGCCAGCAGCACAGGACTAGCGGATGCGGGGGCGCAGTATTTT. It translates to CASSTGLADAGAQYF.

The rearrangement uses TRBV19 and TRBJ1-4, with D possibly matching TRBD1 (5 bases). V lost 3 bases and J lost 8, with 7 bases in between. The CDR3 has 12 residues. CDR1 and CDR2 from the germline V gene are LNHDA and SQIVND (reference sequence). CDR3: CASSITGEKLFF. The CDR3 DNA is TGTGCCAGTAGTATCACAGGAGAAAAACTGTTTTTT.

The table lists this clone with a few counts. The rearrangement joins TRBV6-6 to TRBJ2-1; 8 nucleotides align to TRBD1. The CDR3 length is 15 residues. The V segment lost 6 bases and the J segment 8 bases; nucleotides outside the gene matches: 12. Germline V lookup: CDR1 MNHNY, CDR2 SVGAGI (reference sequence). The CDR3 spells CASRLQQGVRDEQFF. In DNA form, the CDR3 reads TGTGCCAGCAGGCTTCAACAGGGGGTAAGAGATGAGCAGTTCTTC.

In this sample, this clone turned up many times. CDR3 in DNA: TGTGCCAGTAGAACTAGCGTTGAACAGTTCTTC. This gives the protein CASRTSVEQFF. The chain links TRBV19 to TRBJ2-1; 7 bases map to TRBD2. CDR3 length equals 11 residues. V lost 6 bases, J lost 13 bases, and 6 bases stayed unmatched. Germline V gene sequence: CDR1 LNHDA, CDR2 SQIVND (reference sequence).

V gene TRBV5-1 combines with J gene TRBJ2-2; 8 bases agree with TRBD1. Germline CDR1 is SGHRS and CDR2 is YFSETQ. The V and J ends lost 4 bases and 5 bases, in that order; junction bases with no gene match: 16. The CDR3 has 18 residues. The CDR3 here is CASSRGRGQGLGTGELFF. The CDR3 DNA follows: TGCGCCAGCAGCCGGGGCAGAGGACAGGGCTTGGGTACCGGGGAGCTGTTTTTT.

CDR3 sequence (DNA): TGCAGCCCCTTCGCGGCTAGCGGAACCTACAATGAGCAGTTCTTC. This sequence encodes CSPFAASGTYNEQFF. The chain couples TRBV29-1 to TRBJ2-1; the match to TRBD2 covers 7 bases. The CDR3 length is 15 residues. V shed 8 bases and J 2 bases; nucleotides not matched to a gene: 12. Germline V gene data show CDR1 as SQVTM and CDR2 as ANQGSEA.

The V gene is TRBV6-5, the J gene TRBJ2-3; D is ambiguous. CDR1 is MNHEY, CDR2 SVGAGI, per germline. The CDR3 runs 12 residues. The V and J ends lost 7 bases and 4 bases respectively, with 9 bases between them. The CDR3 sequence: CASTKTSDTQYF. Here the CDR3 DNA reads TGTGCCAGCACTAAGACTTCAGATACGCAGTATTTT.

CDR3 residues: CATSRDWGSSGNTGELFF. In DNA form, the CDR3 reads TGTGCCACCAGCAGAGATTGGGGCAGTAGCGGGAACACCGGGGAGCTGTTTTTT. The rearrangement joins TRBV15 to TRBJ2-2; maybe TRBD2 (6 bases). From germline, CDR1 is LNHNV and CDR2 YYDKDF (reference sequence). The CDR3 has 18 residues. Trimming pared 0 bases from V and 1 base from J, leaving 15 bases between.

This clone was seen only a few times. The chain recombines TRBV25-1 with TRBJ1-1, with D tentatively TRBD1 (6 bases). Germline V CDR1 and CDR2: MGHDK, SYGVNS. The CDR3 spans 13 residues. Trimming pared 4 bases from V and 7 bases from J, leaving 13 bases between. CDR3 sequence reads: CASSAWGAHEAFF. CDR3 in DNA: TGTGCCAGCAGTGCGTGGGGGGCCCATGAAGCTTTCTTT. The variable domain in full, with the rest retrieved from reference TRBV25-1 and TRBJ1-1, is EADIYQTPRYLVIGTGKKITLECSQTMGHDKMYWYQQDPGMELHLIHYSYGVNSTEKGDLSSESTVSRIRTEHFPLTLESARPSHTSQYLCASSAWGAHEAFFGQGTRLTVV.

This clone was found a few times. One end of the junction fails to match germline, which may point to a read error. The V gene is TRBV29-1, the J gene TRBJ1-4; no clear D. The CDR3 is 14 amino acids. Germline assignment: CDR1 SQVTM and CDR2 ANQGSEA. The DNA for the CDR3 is TGCAGCGTTGATCACAGAGGAACTAGTGAAAAACTGTTTTTT. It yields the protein CSVDHRGTSEKLFF.

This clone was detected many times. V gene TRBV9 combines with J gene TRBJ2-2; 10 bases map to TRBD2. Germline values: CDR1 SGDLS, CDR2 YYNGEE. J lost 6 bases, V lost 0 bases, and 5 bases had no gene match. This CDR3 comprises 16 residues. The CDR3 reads CASSVVPSGSAGELFF. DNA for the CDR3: TGTGCCAGCAGCGTAGTTCCTAGCGGGAGTGCCGGGGAGCTGTTTTTT.

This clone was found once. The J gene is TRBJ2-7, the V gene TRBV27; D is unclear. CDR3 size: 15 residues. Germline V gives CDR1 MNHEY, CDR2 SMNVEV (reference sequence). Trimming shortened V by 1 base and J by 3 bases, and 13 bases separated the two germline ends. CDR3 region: CASSLWAGVFYEQYF. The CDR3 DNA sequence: TGTGCCAGCAGTTTATGGGCAGGTGTGTTCTACGAGCAGTACTTC.

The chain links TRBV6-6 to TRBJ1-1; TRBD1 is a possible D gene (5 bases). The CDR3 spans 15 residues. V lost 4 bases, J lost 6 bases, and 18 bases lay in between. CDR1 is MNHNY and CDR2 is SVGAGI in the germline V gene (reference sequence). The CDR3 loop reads CASSSIQTGGPEAFF. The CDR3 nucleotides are TGTGCCAGCAGTTCCATCCAAACAGGAGGCCCTGAAGCTTTCTTT.

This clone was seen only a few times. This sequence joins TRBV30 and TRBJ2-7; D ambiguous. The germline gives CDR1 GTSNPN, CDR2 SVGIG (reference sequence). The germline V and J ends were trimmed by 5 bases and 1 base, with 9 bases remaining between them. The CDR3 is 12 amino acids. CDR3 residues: CAWQANSYEQYF. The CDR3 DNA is TGTGCCTGGCAGGCGAATTCCTACGAGCAGTACTTC.

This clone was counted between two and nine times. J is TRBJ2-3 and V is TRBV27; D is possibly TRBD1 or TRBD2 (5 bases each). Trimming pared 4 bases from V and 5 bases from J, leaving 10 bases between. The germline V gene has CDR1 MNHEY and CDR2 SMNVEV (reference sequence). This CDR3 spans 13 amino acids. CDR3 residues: CASSSGAVDTQYF. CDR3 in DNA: TGTGCCAGCAGTTCCGGGGCGGTAGATACGCAGTATTTT.

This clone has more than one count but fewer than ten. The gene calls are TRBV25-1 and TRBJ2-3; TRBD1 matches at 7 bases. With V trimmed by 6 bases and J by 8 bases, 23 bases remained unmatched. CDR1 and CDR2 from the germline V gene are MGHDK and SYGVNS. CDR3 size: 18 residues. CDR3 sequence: CASRSNDRDGSKIGTQYF. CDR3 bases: TGTGCCAGCAGATCTAACGACAGGGATGGGAGCAAAATTGGTACGCAGTATTTT. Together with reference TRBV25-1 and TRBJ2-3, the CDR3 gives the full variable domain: EADIYQTPRYLVIGTGKKITLECSQTMGHDKMYWYQQDPGMELHLIHYSYGVNSTEKGDLSSESTVSRIRTEHFPLTLESARPSHTSQYLCASRSNDRDGSKIGTQYFGPGTRLTVL.

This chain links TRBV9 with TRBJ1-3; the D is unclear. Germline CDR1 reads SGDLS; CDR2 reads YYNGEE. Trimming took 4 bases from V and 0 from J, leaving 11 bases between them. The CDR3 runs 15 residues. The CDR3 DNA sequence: TGTGCCAGCAGCCCATCGTTGGCCTCTGGAAACACCATATATTTT. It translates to CASSPSLASGNTIYF.